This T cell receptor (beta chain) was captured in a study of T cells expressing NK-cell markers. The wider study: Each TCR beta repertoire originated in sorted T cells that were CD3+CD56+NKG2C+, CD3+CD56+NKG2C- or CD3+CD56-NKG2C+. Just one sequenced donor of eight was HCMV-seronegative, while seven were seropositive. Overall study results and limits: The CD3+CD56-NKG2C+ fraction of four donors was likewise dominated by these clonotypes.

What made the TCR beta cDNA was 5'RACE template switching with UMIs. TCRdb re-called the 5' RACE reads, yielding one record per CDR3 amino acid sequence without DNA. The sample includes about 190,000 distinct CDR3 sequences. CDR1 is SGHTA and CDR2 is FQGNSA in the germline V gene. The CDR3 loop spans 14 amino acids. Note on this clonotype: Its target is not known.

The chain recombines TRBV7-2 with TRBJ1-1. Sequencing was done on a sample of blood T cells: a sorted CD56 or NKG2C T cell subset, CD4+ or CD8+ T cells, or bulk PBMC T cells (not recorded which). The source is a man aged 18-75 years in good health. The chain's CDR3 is CASSSVGLELRAFF.